The rows below give T cell receptor beta chains drawn from one sample of a study of vaccination and CD4 T cells after COVID-19. MiXCR was run by TCRdb on the PCR reads, yielding one entry per CDR3 protein. The table has 28,000 or so distinct CDR3 sequences, 55% to 70% seen once; the top ten hold approximately 5.4%. The antigens for these receptors are not known. Source material: CD4+ T cells from blood, cultured in vitro. The receptors originated from a human donor who had recovered from COVID-19. CDR3s include the opening cysteine and the closing phenylalanine or tryptophan. A D gene is named only where the DNA matches it firmly. Size tells how often a clone was seen (once, few, many) or the class of an expanded clone, and some rows leave it out.

CDR3 length: 15; D gene: .; J gene: TRBJ1-1; clone size: .; V gene: TRBV28; CDR3 protein: CASSPARGTDTEAFF; CDR3 DNA: TGTGCCAGCAGTCCAGCCCGGGGAACAGACACTGAAGCTTTCTTT
CDR3 length: 15; D gene: TRBD1; J gene: TRBJ2-7; clone size: .; V gene: TRBV6-1; CDR3 protein: CASRRDRDSSYEQYF; CDR3 DNA: TGTGCCAGCAGGAGGGACAGGGACAGCTCCTACGAGCAGTACTTC
CDR3 length: 12; D gene: TRBD2; J gene: TRBJ2-3; clone size: .; V gene: TRBV15; CDR3 protein: CATSRAGTTQYF; CDR3 DNA: TGTGCCACCAGCAGAGCCGGGACTACTCAGTATTTT
CDR3 length: 16; D gene: TRBD1; J gene: TRBJ1-2; clone size: few; V gene: TRBV6-1; CDR3 protein: CATQPGQGIRGYGYTF; CDR3 DNA: TGTGCCACACAACCGGGACAGGGAATTCGGGGCTACGGCTACACCTTC
CDR3 length: 14; D gene: .; J gene: TRBJ1-1; clone size: few; V gene: TRBV27; CDR3 protein: CASSPRGMNTEAFF; CDR3 DNA: TGTGCCAGCAGCCCCCGAGGGATGAACACTGAAGCTTTCTTT
CDR3 length: 12; D gene: .; J gene: TRBJ2-3; clone size: .; V gene: TRBV20-1; CDR3 protein: CSERRPYNTQYF; CDR3 DNA: TGCAGTGAGCGGCGACCATATAATACGCAGTATTTT
CDR3 length: 15; D gene: .; J gene: TRBJ1-5; clone size: .; V gene: TRBV7-2; CDR3 protein: CASSPASGVNQPQHF; CDR3 DNA: TGTGCCAGCAGCCCCGCGTCGGGGGTGAATCAGCCCCAGCATTTT
CDR3 length: 17; D gene: .; J gene: TRBJ1-5; clone size: .; V gene: TRBV6-2/TRBV6-3; CDR3 protein: CASSYGGVTWGNQPQHF; CDR3 DNA: TGTGCCAGCAGTTACGGGGGAGTAACATGGGGCAATCAGCCCCAGCATTTT
CDR3 length: 15; D gene: .; J gene: TRBJ1-3; clone size: .; V gene: TRBV7-3; CDR3 protein: CASSLGPGPGNTIYF; CDR3 DNA: TGTGCCAGCAGCTTAGGTCCTGGACCCGGAAACACCATATATTTT
CDR3 length: 13; D gene: .; J gene: TRBJ1-5; clone size: .; V gene: TRBV30; CDR3 protein: CAWSVKLRGPQHF; CDR3 DNA: TGTGCCTGGAGTGTAAAGCTCCGCGGGCCCCAGCATTTT
CDR3 length: 14; D gene: TRBD1; J gene: TRBJ1-5; clone size: few; V gene: TRBV10-2; CDR3 protein: CASRRGQGNQPQHF; CDR3 DNA: TGCGCCAGCCGAAGGGGGCAGGGCAATCAGCCCCAGCATTTT
CDR3 length: 16; D gene: TRBD2; J gene: TRBJ2-5; clone size: once; V gene: TRBV11-2; CDR3 protein: CASSPIGTSGRETQYF; CDR3 DNA: TGTGCCAGCAGCCCGATCGGGACTAGCGGGAGAGAGACCCAGTACTTC
CDR3 length: 14; D gene: .; J gene: TRBJ2-1; clone size: once; V gene: TRBV15; CDR3 protein: CATSRGAGGNEQFF; CDR3 DNA: TGTGCCACCAGCCGGGGGGCGGGCGGCAATGAGCAGTTCTTC
CDR3 length: 14; D gene: .; J gene: TRBJ2-7; clone size: .; V gene: TRBV20-1; CDR3 protein: CSARDMARGYEQYF; CDR3 DNA: TGCAGTGCTAGAGATATGGCGCGCGGTTACGAGCAGTACTTC
CDR3 length: 12; D gene: .; J gene: TRBJ2-5; clone size: .; V gene: TRBV27; CDR3 protein: CASSGREETQYF; CDR3 DNA: TGTGCCAGCAGCGGCAGGGAAGAGACCCAGTACTTC
CDR3 length: 16; D gene: .; J gene: TRBJ2-3; clone size: .; V gene: TRBV11-2; CDR3 protein: CALRGVGRFRTDTQYF; CDR3 DNA: TGTGCCCTGCGGGGAGTCGGTAGGTTTCGGACAGATACGCAGTATTTT